The clone carrying this TCR beta chain has at least ten counts. What it recognizes is unknown. These data are taken from a study of T-cell reconstitution after alpha-beta-depleted transplantation in children. General study points: Surviving recipient cells, namely T cells and thymic progenitors, were the source of high day-60 TCRbeta diversity in some patients. Roughly two months post-transplant, alpha-beta T cells reportedly originated from several hundred graft clones that had expanded. When one year had passed after transplant, most T-cell counts and diversity came from newly produced T cells.

The CDR3 is 18 residues long. V was pared by 1 base and J by 0 bases, with 16 bases between. The germline V gene has CDR1 LGHNA and CDR2 YSLEER. A library of TCRbeta sequences, prepared with unique molecular identifiers, was generated. TCRdb reprocessed the PCR reads via MiXCR and lists one record per CDR3 protein. The sample lists roughly 280,000 distinct CDR3 sequences, 11% seen once, with about a quarter in the top ten. Sequenced material: peripheral blood, taken 180 days after TCRalphabeta/CD19-depleted stem cell transplant. V usage is TRBV4-3 and J usage is TRBJ2-1, with D tentatively TRBD1 (5 bases). The TCR comes from a male patient aged 2 to 10 who had a stem cell transplant for chronic granulomatous disease, so the T cells may come from the graft donor. CDR3 DNA sequence: TGCGCCAGCAGCCAAGCCCCCTCGGCAGGGCGCTCCTACAATGAGCAGTTCTTC. As protein: CASSQAPSAGRSYNEQFF.